This TCR beta chain is from a study of T cell repertoires in cytomegalovirus infection. About the study: Both a matching HLA type and CMV infection were indicated by public TCR beta signatures.

This CDR3 region has 16 residues. Germline CDR1 is MDHEN and CDR2 is SYDVKM. The trim removed 3 bases at V and 2 bases at J, leaving 8 bases unmatched. MiXCR, applied by TCRdb to the reads, yields one record per CDR3 protein. The table includes 150,000 to 180,000 distinct CDR3 sequences, around a quarter detected once. This clonotype was counted many times. Its antigen is as yet unknown. Overall study findings and caveats: Of the TCR beta families, the public ones yielded a cumulative frequency that identified carriers of CMV plus the relevant HLA. The response measured ex vivo was dominated by TCR beta clonotypes (HLA-C-restricted and CMV-specific).

The V and J genes are TRBV28 and TRBJ2-3; TRBD1 matches 7 bases. This TCR was recovered from a human donor in good health (CMV status not recorded). Some clones in this sample may be carry-over from other donors' samples. The material sequenced was PBMCs. The DNA for the CDR3 is TGTGCCAGCAGTTTCCCGCCGGGACAGATCACAGATACGCAGTATTTT. The encoded protein is CASSFPPGQITDTQYF.